This paragraph covers one T cell receptor (beta chain) sequence. The antigen is undetermined. The CDR3 length is 13 residues. Per the germline V gene, CDR1 is MNHEY and CDR2 is SVGAGI. V lost 4 bases and J lost 7, with 10 bases in between. 13 Jbeta primers and 60 Vbeta primers were used for the PCR. Sequencing was performed with immunoSEQ multiplex PCR; in TCRdb, only in-frame clones are kept and a portion is missing. This table holds about 200,000 clones, roughly 83% found once. Every donor was a healthy person donating bone marrow. The sample originates from a study of cytomegalovirus exposure and HLA in healthy donors. Study in general: Drawn from HLA-typed donors, 80 million to 100 million unique TCRs were held in an early data release. Study-wide points: Reported findings show TCR beta sequences accurately forecast HLA-A and HLA-B alleles in most subjects.

Material: PBMCs. The chain couples TRBV6-5 to TRBJ2-2; D is possibly TRBD2 (5 bases). This sequence was found in a male donor in good health and CMV-seropositive. In DNA, the CDR3 is TGTGCCAGCAGTTCGGGGAGCTACGGGGAGCTGTTTTTT. This sequence encodes CASSSGSYGELFF.